Below, one T cell receptor beta chain is given with its context. Sequencing used immunoSEQ multiplex PCR; TCRdb keeps in-frame clones, though not all of them. This table holds about 220,000 clones, roughly 80% found once. This CDR3 has 13 residues. Germline V CDR1 and CDR2: SQVTM, ANQGSEA. Trimming left V 8 bases short and J 0 bases short, with 13 bases between. These data come from a study of blood T cell repertoires in COVID-19. The receptor was derived from a woman aged 55-69 years who had recovered from COVID-19. Material for sequencing was peripheral blood. V is TRBV29-1 and J is TRBJ1-2; D possibly corresponds to TRBD1 (5 bases). The CDR3 coding sequence is TGCAGCATCTACAGGTCCTCTAACTATGGCTACACCTTC. Protein product: CSIYRSSNYGYTF.